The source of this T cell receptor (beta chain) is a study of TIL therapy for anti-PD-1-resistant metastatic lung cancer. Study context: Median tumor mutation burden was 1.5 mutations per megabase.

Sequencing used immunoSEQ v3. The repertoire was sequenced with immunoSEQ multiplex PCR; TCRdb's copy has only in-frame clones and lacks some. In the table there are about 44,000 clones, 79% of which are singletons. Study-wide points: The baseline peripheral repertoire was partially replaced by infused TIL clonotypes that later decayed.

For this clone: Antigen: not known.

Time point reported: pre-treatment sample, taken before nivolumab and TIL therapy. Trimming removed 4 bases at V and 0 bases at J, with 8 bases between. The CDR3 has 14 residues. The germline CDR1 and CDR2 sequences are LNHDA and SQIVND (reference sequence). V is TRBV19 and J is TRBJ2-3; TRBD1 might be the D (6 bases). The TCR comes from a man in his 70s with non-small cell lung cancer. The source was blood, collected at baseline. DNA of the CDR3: TGTGCCAGTAGTAACAGGGCTAGCACAGATACGCAGTATTTT. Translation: CASSNRASTDTQYF.